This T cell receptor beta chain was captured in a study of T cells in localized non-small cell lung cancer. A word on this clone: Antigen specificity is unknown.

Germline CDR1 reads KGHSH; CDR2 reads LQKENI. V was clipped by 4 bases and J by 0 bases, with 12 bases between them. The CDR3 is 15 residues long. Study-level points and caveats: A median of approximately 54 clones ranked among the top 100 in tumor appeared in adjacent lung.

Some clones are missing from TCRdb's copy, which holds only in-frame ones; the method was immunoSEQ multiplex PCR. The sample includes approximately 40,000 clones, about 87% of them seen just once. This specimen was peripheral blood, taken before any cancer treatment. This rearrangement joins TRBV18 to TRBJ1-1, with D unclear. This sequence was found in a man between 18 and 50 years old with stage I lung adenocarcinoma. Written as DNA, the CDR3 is TGTGCCAGCTCACAGGGTAGCTTAATGAACACTGAAGCTTTCTTT. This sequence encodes CASSQGSLMNTEAFF.